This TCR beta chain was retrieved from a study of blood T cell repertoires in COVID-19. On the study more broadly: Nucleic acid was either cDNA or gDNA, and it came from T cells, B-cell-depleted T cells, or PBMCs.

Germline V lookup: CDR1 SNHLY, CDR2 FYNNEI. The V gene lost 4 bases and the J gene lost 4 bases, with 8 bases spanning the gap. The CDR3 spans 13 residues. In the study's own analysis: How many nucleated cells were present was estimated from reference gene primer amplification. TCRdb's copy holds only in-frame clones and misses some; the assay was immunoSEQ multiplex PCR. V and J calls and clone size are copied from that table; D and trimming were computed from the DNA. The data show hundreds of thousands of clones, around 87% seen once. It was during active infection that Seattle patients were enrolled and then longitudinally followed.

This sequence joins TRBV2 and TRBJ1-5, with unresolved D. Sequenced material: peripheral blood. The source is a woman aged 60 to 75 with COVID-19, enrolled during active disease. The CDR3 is CASSVSPNQPQHF. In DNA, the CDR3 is TGTGCCAGCAGTGTTAGTCCAAATCAGCCCCAGCATTTT. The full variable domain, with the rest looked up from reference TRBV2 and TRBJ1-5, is EPEVTQTPSHQVTQMGQEVILRCVPISNHLYFYWYRQILGQKVEFLVSFYNNEISEKSEIFDDQFSVERPDGSNFTLKIRSTKLEDSAMYFCASSVSPNQPQHFGDGTRLSIL.